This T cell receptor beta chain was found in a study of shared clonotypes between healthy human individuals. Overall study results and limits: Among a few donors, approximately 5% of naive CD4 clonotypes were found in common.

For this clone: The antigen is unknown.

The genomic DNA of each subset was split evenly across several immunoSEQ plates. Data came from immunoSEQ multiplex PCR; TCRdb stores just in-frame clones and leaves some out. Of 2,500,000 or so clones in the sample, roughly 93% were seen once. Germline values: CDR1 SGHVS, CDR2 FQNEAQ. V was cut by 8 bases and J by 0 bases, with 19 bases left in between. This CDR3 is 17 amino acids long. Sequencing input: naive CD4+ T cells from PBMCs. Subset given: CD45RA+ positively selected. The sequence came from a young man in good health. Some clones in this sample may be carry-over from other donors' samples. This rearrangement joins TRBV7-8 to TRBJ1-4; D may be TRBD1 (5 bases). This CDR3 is CASVPSRGAATNEKLFF. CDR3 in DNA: TGTGCCAGCGTCCCCAGTCGGGGCGCTGCAACTAATGAAAAACTGTTTTTT.